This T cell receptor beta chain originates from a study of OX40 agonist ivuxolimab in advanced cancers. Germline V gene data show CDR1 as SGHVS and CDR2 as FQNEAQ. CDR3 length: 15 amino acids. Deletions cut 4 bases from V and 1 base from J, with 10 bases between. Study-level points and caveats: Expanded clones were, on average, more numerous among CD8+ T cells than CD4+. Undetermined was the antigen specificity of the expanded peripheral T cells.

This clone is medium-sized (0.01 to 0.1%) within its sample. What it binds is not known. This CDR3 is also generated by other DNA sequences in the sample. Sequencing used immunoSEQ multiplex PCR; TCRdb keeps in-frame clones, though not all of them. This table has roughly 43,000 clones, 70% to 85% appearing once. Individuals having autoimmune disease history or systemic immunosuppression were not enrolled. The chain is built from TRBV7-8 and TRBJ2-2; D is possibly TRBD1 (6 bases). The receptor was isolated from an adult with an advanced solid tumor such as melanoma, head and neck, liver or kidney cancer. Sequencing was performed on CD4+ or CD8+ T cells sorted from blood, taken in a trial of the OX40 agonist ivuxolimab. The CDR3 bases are TGTGCCAGCAGCTACAGGGAATTGAACACCGGGGAGCTGTTTTTT. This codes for CASSYRELNTGELFF.